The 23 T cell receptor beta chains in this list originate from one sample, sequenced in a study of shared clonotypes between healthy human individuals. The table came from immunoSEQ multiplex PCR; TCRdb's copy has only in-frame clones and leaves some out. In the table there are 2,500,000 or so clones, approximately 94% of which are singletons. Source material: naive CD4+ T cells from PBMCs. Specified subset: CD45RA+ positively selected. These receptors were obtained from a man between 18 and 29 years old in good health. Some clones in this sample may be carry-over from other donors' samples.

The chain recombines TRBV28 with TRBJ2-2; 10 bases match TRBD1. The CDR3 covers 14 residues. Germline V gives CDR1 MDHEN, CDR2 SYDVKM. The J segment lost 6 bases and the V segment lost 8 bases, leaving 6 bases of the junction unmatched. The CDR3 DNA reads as TGTGCCAGCGGCGGGACAGGGGCCGCCGGGGAGCTGTTTTTT. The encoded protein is CASGGTGAAGELFF.

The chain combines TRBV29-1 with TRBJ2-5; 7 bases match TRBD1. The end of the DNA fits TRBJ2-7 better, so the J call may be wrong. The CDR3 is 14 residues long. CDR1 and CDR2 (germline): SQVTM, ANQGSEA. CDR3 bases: TGCAGCGTGGTAAGGGGGCCTAGCTCCTACGAGCAGTACTTC. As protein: CSVVRGPSSYEQYF.

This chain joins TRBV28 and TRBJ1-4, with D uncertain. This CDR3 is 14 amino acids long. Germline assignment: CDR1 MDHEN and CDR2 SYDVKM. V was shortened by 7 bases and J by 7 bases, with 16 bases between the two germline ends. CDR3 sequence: CASTHQWSGEKLFF. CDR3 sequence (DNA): TGTGCCAGCACCCATCAGTGGTCGGGTGAAAAACTGTTTTTT.

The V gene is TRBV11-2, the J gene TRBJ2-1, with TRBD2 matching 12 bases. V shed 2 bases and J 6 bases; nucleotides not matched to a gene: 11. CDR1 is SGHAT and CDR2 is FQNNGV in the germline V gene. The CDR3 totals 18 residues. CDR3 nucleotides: TGTGCCAGCAGCTTATTGCAGCTAGCGGGAGGGATCAGCAATGAGCAGTTCTTC. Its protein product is CASSLLQLAGGISNEQFF.

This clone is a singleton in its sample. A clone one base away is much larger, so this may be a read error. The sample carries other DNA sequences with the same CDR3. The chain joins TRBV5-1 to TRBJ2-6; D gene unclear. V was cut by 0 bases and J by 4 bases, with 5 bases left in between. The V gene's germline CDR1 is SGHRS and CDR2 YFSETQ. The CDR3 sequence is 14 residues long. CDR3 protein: CASSLGSGANVLTF. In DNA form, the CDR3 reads TGCGCCAGCAGCTTGGGCTCCGGGGCCAACGTCCTGACTTTC.

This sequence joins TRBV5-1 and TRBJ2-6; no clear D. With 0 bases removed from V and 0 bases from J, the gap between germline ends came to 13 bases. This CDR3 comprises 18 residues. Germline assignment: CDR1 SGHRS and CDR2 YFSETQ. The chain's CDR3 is CASSLDLHGNSGANVLTF. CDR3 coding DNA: TGCGCCAGCAGCTTGGACCTCCACGGAAACTCTGGGGCCAACGTCCTGACTTTC. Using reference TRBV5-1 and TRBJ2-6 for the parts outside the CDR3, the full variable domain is KAGVTQTPRYLIKTRGQQVTLSCSPISGHRSVSWYQQTPGQGLQFLFEYFSETQRNKGNFPGRFSGRQFSNSRSEMNVSTLELGDSALYLCASSLDLHGNSGANVLTFGAGSRLTVL.

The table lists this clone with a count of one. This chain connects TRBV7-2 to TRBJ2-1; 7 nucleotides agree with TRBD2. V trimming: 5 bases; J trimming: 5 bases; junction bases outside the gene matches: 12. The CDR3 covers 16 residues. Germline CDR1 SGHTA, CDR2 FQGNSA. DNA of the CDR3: TGTGCCAGCAGCCTACTCGGCGGGAGAATCGACAATGAGCAGTTCTTC. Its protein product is CASSLLGGRIDNEQFF.

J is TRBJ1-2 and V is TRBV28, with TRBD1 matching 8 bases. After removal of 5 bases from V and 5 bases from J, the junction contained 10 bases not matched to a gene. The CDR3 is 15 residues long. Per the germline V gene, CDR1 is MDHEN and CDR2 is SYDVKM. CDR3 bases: TGTGCCAGCAGTGTCACTGGACAGGGAACTTATGGCTACACCTTC. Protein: CASSVTGQGTYGYTF.

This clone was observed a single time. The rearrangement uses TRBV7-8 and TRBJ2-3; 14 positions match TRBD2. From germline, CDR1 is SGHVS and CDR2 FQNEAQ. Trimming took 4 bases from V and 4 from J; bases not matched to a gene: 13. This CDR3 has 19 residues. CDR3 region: CASSSGLAGEAWFADTQYF. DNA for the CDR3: TGTGCCAGCAGCTCGGGACTAGCGGGAGAGGCTTGGTTTGCAGATACGCAGTATTTT. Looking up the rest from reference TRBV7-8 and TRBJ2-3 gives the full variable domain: GAGVSQSPRYKVAKRGQDVALRCDPISGHVSLFWYQQALGQGPEFLTYFQNEAQLDKSGLPSDRFFAERPEGSVSTLKIQRTQQEDSAVYLCASSSGLAGEAWFADTQYFGPGTRLTVL.

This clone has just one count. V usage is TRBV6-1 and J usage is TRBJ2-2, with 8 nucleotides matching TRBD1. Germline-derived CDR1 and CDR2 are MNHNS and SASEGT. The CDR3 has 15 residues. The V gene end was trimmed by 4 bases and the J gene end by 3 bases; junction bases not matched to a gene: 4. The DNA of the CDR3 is TGTGCCAGCAGTGTGGACAGGGCGGACACCGGGGAGCTGTTTTTT. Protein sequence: CASSVDRADTGELFF.

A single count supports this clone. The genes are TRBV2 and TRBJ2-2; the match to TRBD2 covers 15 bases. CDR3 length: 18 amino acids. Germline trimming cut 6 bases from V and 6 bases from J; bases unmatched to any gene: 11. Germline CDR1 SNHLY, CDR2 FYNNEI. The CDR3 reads CASSLYTGLAGGAGELFF. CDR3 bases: TGTGCCAGCAGCCTTTATACGGGACTAGCGGGAGGAGCCGGGGAGCTGTTTTTT. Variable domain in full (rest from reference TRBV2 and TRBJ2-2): EPEVTQTPSHQVTQMGQEVILRCVPISNHLYFYWYRQILGQKVEFLVSFYNNEISEKSEIFDDQFSVERPDGSNFTLKIRSTKLEDSAMYFCASSLYTGLAGGAGELFFGEGSRLTVL.

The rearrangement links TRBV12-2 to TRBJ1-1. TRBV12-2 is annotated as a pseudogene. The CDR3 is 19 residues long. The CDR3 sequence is CASRLAGWEGVKSWTEAFF. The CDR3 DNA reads TGTGCAAGTCGCTTAGCGGGTTGGGAGGGCGTGAAGTCGTGGACTGAAGCTTTCTTT.

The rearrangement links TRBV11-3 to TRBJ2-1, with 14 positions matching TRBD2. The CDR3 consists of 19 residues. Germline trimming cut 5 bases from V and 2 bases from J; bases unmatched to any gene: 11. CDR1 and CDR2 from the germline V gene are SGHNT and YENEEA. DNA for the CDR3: TGTGCCAGCAGCGAGGTTGCGGGACTAGCGGGAGTTCCCTACAATGAGCAGTTCTTC. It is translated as CASSEVAGLAGVPYNEQFF.

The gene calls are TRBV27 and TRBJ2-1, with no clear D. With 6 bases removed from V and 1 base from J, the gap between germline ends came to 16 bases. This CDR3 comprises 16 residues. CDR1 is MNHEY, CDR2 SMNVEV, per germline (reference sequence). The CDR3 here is CASRNIRTASYNEQFF. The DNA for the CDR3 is TGTGCCAGCAGGAATATCAGGACCGCGTCCTACAATGAGCAGTTCTTC.

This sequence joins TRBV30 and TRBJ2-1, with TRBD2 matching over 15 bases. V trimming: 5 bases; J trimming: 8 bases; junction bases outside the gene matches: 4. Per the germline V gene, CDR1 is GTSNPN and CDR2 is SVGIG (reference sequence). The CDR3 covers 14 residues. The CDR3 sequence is CAWEGLAGGDEQFF. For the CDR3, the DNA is TGTGCCTGGGAGGGACTAGCGGGAGGCGATGAGCAGTTCTTC. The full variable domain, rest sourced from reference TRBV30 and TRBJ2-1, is SQTIHQWPATLVQPVGSPLSLECTVEGTSNPNLYWYRQAAGRGLQLLFYSVGIGQISSEVPQNLSASRPQDRQFILSSKKLLLSDSGFYLCAWEGLAGGDEQFFGPGTRLTVL.

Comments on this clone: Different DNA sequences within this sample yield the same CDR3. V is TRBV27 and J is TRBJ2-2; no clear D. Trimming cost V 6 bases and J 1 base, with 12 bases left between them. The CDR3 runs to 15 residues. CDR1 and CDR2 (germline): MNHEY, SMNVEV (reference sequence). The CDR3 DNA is TGTGCCAGCAGCTTACGCCCCCTGAACACCGGGGAGCTGTTTTTT. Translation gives CASSLRPLNTGELFF.

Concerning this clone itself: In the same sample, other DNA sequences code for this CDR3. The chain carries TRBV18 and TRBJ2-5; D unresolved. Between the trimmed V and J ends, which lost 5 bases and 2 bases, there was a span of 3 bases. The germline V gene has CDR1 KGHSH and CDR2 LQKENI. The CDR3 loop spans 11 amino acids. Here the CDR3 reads CASSVQETQYF. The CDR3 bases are TGTGCCAGCTCAGTACAAGAGACCCAGTACTTC.

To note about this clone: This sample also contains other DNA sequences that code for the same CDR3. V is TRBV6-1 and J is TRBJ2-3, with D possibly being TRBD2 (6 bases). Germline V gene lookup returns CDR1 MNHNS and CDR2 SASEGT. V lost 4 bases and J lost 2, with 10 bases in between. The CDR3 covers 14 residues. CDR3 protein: CASSVGGFTDTQYF. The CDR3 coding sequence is TGTGCCAGCAGTGTGGGGGGATTCACAGATACGCAGTATTTT.

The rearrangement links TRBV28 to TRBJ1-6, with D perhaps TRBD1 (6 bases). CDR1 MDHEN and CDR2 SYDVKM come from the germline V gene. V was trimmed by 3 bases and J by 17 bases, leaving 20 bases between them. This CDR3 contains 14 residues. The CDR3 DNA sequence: TGTGCCAGCAGTTTCGTTGCCTTACAGGGCGCGGTCCACTTT. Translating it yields CASSFVALQGAVHF.

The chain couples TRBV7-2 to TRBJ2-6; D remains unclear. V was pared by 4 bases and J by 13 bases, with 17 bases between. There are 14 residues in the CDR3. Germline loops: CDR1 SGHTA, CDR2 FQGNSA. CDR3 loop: CASSSWTREAVLTF. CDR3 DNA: TGTGCCAGCAGCTCTTGGACCCGAGAGGCGGTCCTGACTTTC.

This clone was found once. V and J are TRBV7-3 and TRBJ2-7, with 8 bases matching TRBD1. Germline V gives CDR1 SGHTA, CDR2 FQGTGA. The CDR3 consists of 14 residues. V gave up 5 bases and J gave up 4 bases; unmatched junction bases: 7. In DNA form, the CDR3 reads TGTGCCAGCAGCCGGGGACAGGAGGCTTACGAGCAGTACTTC. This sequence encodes CASSRGQEAYEQYF.

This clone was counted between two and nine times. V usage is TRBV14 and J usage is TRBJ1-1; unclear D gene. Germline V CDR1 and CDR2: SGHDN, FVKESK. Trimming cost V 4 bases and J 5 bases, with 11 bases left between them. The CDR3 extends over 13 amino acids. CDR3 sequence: CASSRSEETEAFF. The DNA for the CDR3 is TGTGCCAGCAGCCGTAGCGAGGAGACTGAAGCTTTCTTT. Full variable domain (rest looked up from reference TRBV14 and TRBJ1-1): EAGVTQFPSHSVIEKGQTVTLRCDPISGHDNLYWYRRVMGKEIKFLLHFVKESKQDESGMPNNRFLAERTGGTYSTLKVQPAELEDSGVYFCASSRSEETEAFFGQGTRLTVV.

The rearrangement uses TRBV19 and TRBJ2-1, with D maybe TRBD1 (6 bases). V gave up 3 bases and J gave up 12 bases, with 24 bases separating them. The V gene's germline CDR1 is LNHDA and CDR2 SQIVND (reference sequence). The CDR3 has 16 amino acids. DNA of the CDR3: TGTGCCAGTAGTATCACTTCAGGGGCCGGGGTGATAGGGCAGTTCTTC. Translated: CASSITSGAGVIGQFF.